These T cell receptor beta chains were read from a single sample in a study of CD8+CD57+ T cells in acquired aplastic anemia. TCRdb recomputed calls from the reads with MiXCR, one row per CDR3 protein. The table lists around 68,000 distinct CDR3 sequences, approximately 54% of them singletons. Sequencing was performed on sorted CD4+, CD8+, or CD8+CD57+ T cells (not recorded which) from PBMCs. These receptors were obtained from a human donor in good health, serving as a control. CDR3s leave out the opening cysteine and the closing phenylalanine or tryptophan. Fields, in order: V gene, CDR3 protein.

v_call: TRBV19
cdr3_aa: ASSMGDREVDEQF

v_call: TRBV7-3
cdr3_aa: ASSLRWGTEAF

v_call: TRBV4-1
cdr3_aa: ASSQVTGHYGYT

v_call: TRBV13
cdr3_aa: ASSEGGTGGSYEQY

v_call: TRBV15
cdr3_aa: ATSRTENRDGYRPQH

v_call: TRBV10-3
cdr3_aa: AISDFGRHEAF

v_call: TRBV19
cdr3_aa: ASSQQQGFGPYSPLH

v_call: TRBV29-1
cdr3_aa: SATGTESTDTQY

v_call: TRBV2
cdr3_aa: ASSALAGGRNEQF

v_call: TRBV7-9
cdr3_aa: ASSLGGRYGYT

v_call: TRBV2
cdr3_aa: ASSVEVTGELF

v_call: TRBV10-3
cdr3_aa: ASSYGLAGTLQETQY

v_call: TRBV7-2
cdr3_aa: ASVDSPYEQY

v_call: TRBV11-1
cdr3_aa: ASSHNGQGVLGEQD

v_call: TRBV7-9
cdr3_aa: ASSRSTGTQY

v_call: TRBV15
cdr3_aa: ATSRGGSNDEQF

v_call: TRBV9
cdr3_aa: ASSVGSGGTWNEQF

v_call: TRBV11-2
cdr3_aa: ASSAKWGQENTEAF

v_call: TRBV19
cdr3_aa: ASRTSGEETQY

v_call: TRBV10-3
cdr3_aa: AIRAHGYT

v_call: TRBV7-8
cdr3_aa: ASSLVGTDTQC

v_call: TRBV14
cdr3_aa: ASSQTGTVTDTQY

v_call: TRBV29-1
cdr3_aa: SVLRGTTDTQY

v_call: TRBV2
cdr3_aa: ASSERGTKSYEQY

v_call: TRBV4-1
cdr3_aa: ASSQHRGRGETQY

v_call: TRBV2
cdr3_aa: ASTRGDVRTDTQY

v_call: TRBV29-1
cdr3_aa: SVDGQGTNTEAF

v_call: TRBV15
cdr3_aa: ATSRGAGTGGLSEQF

v_call: TRBV19
cdr3_aa: ASNPRGAPSYEQY

v_call: TRBV19
cdr3_aa: ASRTNTGTGTQY

v_call: TRBV4-1
cdr3_aa: ASSQARTSGRNNEQF

v_call: TRBV11-3
cdr3_aa: ASSLDPGSYEQY

v_call: TRBV29-1
cdr3_aa: SVATGTGANNEQF

v_call: TRBV4-3
cdr3_aa: ASSPSSTAARNEQF